The clone carrying this TCR beta chain was counted between two and nine times. Antigen unknown. Extractions gave at least 5.5 micrograms of total RNA per sample. These data come from a study of blood T cells in healthy people across ages. Regarding the study as a whole: The study found more naive CD4+ cells and higher diversity in long-lived than aged donors. Because donor CMV status was unknown, expanded clonotype changes were possibly confounded. Observed TCR beta diversity per million T cells went down as age went up. This fall followed a roughly linear course with age.

A J-beta primer mix and a sample-barcoded 5' primer were used in a second PCR of roughly 6 to 11 cycles. TCRdb re-called the 5' RACE reads through MiXCR, storing one row per CDR3 protein. The sample lists approximately 350,000 distinct CDR3 sequences, approximately 47% occurring once. The TCR originated in a man aged 55 to 70 in good health. Sequencing was carried out using blood.

The CDR3 DNA sequence: TGCAGTGCTAGAGATTCAGCGAACTGGGGCGAGCAGTACTTC. Its translation is CSARDSANWGEQYF. V usage is TRBV20-1 and J usage is TRBJ2-4; D remains unclear. The assigned J gene may be wrong: the sequence end matches TRBJ2-7 better. The CDR3 loop spans 14 amino acids. CDR1 is DFQATT, CDR2 SNEGSKA, per germline (reference sequence).